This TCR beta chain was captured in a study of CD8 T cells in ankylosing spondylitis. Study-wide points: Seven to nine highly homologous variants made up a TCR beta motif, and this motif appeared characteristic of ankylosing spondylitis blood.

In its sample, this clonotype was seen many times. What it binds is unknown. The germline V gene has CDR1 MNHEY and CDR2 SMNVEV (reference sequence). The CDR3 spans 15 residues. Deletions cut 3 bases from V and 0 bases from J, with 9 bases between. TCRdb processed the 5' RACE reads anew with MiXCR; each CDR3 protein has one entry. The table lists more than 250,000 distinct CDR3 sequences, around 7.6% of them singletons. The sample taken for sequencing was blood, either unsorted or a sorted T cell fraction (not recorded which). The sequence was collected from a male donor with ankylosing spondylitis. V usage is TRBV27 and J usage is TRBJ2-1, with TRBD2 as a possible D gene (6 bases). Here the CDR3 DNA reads TGTGCCAGCAGTTTGGAGGGATTCTCCTACAATGAGCAGTTCTTC. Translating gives CASSLEGFSYNEQFF.